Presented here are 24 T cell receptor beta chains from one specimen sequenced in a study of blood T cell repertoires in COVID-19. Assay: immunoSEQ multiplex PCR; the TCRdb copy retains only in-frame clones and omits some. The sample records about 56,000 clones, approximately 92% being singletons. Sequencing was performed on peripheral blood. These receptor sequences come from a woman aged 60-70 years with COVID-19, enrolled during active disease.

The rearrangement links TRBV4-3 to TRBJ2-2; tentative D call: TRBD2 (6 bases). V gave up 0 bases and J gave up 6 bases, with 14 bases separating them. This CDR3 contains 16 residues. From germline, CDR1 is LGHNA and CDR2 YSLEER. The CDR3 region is CASSQDLGGAAGELFF. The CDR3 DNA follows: TGCGCCAGCAGCCAAGATCTCGGGGGAGCGGCCGGGGAGCTGTTTTTT.

As DNA, the CDR3 is TGTGCCAGCAGCGTAGAATTGGGACAGTACACCGGGGAGCTGTTTTTT. This encodes CASSVELGQYTGELFF. The chain couples TRBV9 to TRBJ2-2, with 7 bases identical to TRBD1. Per the germline V gene, CDR1 is SGDLS and CDR2 is YYNGEE. V was pared by 0 bases and J by 3 bases, with 5 bases of the junction left unmatched. CDR3 length equals 16 residues.

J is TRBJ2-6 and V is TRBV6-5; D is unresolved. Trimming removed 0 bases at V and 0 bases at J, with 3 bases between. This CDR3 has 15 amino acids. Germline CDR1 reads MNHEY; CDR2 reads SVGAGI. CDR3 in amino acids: CASSYSRSGANVLTF. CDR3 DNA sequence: TGTGCCAGCAGTTACTCGCGCTCTGGGGCCAACGTCCTGACTTTC.

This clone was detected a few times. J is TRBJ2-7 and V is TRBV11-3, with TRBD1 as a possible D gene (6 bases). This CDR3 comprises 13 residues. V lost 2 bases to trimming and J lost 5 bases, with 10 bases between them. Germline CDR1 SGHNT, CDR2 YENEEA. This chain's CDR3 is CASSLNRDHEQYF. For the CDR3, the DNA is TGTGCCAGCAGCTTAAACAGGGACCACGAGCAGTACTTC.

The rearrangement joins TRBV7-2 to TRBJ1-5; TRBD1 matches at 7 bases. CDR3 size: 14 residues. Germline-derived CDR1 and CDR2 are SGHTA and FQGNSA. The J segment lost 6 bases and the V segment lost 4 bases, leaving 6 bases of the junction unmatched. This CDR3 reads CASSSGGSVQPQHF. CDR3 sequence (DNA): TGTGCCAGCAGCTCAGGGGGGAGCGTTCAGCCCCAGCATTTT.

The CDR3 bases are TGCGCCAGCAGCTTGCATACAGGGGTATACACTGAAGCTTTCTTT. It encodes CASSLHTGVYTEAFF. The rearrangement links TRBV5-1 to TRBJ1-1, with 7 nucleotides matching TRBD1. Germline V gene sequence: CDR1 SGHRS, CDR2 YFSETQ. Losses at the gene ends were 1 base for V and 3 bases for J; bases not matched to a gene: 6. The CDR3 is made up of 15 amino acids.

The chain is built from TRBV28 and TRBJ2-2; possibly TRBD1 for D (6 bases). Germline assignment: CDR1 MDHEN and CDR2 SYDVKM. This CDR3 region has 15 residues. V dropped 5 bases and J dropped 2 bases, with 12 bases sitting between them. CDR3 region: CASSPGALNTGELFF. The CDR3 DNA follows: TGTGCCAGCAGTCCAGGGGCCCTAAACACCGGGGAGCTGTTTTTT.

For the CDR3, the DNA is TGTGCCTGGAGTGTACTTCGGGGGGCAACAGATACGCAGTATTTT. Encoded protein: CAWSVLRGATDTQYF. The chain has TRBV30 and TRBJ2-3, with a weak D call TRBD2 (7 bases). The ends were cut back, 0 bases at V and 3 bases at J, with 13 bases in the middle. Germline loops: CDR1 GTSNPN, CDR2 SVGIG (reference sequence). The length of the CDR3 is 15 residues.

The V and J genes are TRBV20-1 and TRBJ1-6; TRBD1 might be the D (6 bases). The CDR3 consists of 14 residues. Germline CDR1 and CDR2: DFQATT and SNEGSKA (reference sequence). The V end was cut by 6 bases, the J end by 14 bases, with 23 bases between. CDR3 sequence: CSASDRGGSNTLHF. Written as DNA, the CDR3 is TGCAGTGCCAGTGACCGGGGGGGCTCAAACACCCTCCACTTT.

CDR3 coding DNA: TGTGCCAGCAGCTCCACTAGCGCCGATACAGATACGCAGTATTTT. This gives the protein CASSSTSADTDTQYF. The J gene is TRBJ2-3, the V gene TRBV7-6, with TRBD2 identical over 7 bases. Germline values: CDR1 SGHVS, CDR2 FNYEAQ. The trim removed 4 bases at V and 3 bases at J, leaving 7 bases unmatched. The CDR3 extends over 15 amino acids.

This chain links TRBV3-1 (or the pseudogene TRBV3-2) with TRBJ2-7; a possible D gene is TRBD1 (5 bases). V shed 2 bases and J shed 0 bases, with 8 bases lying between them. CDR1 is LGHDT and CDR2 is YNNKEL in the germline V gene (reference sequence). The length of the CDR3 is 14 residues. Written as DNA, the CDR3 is TGTGCCAGCAGCCAACGACAGAGCTCCTACGAGCAGTACTTC. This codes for CASSQRQSSYEQYF.

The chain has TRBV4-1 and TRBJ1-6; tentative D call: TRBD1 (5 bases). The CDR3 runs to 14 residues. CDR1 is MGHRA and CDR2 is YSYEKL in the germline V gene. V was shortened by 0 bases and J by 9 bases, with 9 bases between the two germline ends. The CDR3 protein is CASSQDYGGSPLHF. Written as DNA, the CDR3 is TGCGCCAGCAGCCAAGATTACGGGGGTTCACCCCTCCACTTT.

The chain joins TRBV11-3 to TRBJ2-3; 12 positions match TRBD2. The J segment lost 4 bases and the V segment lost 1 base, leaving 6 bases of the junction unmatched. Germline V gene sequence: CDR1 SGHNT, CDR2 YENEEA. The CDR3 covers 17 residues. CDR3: CASSLAWLAGGADTQYF. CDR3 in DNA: TGTGCCAGCAGCTTAGCCTGGCTAGCGGGGGGGGCAGATACGCAGTATTTT.

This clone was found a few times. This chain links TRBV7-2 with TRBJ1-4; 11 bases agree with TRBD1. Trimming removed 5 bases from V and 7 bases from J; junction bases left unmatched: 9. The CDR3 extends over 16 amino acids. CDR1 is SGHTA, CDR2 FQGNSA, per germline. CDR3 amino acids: CASSGGQGGIGEKLFF. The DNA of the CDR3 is TGTGCCAGCAGCGGGGGACAGGGGGGGATTGGTGAAAAACTGTTTTTT.

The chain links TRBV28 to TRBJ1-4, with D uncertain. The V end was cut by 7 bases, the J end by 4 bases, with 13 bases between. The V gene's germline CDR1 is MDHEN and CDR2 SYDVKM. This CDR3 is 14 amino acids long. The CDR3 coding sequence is TGTGCCAGCACCATAGGAGGGTTTAATGAAAAACTGTTTTTT. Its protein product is CASTIGGFNEKLFF.

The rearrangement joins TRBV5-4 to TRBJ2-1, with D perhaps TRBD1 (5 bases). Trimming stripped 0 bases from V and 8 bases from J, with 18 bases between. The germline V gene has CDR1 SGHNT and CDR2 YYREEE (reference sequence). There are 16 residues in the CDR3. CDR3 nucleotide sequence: TGTGCCAGCAGCTTGGGGGGCATCCTCTCGTCCCATGAGCAGTTCTTC. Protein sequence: CASSLGGILSSHEQFF.

CDR3 nucleotides: TGTGCCAGTTCGGACAGCGACACTGAAGCTTTCTTT. Translated: CASSDSDTEAFF. The chain carries TRBV18 and TRBJ1-1, with TRBD1 as a possible D gene (6 bases). Trimming shortened V by 9 bases and J by 3 bases, and 11 bases separated the two germline ends. From germline, CDR1 is KGHSH and CDR2 LQKENI. The CDR3 totals 12 residues.

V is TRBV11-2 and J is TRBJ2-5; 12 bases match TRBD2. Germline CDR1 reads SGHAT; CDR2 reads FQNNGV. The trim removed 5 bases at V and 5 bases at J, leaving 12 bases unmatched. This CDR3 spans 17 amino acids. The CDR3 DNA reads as TGTGCCAGCAGCAGGACTAGCGGGGTCGGTTTGGGGGAGACCCAGTACTTC. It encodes CASSRTSGVGLGETQYF.

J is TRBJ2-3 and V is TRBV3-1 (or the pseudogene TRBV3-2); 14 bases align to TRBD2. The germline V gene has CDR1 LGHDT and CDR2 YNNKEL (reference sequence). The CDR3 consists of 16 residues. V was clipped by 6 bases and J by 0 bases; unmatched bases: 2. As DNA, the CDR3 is TGTGCCAGCAGGGGACTAGCGGGGGCTAGCACAGATACGCAGTATTTT. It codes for CASRGLAGASTDTQYF.

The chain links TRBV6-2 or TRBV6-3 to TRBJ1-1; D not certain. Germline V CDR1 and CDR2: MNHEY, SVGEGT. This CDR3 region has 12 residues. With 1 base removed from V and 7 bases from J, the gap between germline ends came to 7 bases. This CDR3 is CASSYFGGEAFF. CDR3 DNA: TGTGCCAGCAGTTACTTCGGCGGTGAAGCTTTCTTT.

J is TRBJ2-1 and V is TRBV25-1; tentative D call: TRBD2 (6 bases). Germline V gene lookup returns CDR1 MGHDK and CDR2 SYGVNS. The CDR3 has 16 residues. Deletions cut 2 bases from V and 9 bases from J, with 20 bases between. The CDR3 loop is CASSERRFAGNGEQFF. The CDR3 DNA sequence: TGTGCCAGCAGTGAAAGGCGCTTTGCGGGGAACGGTGAGCAGTTCTTC. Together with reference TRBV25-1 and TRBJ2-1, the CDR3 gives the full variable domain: EADIYQTPRYLVIGTGKKITLECSQTMGHDKMYWYQQDPGMELHLIHYSYGVNSTEKGDLSSESTVSRIRTEHFPLTLESARPSHTSQYLCASSERRFAGNGEQFFGPGTRLTVL.

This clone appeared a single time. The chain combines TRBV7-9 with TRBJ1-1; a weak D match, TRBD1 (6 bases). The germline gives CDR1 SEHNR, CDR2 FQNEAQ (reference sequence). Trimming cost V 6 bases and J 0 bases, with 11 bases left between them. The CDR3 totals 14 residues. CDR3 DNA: TGTGCCAGCAGTGGGCAGGGGCTGAACACTGAAGCTTTCTTT. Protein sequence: CASSGQGLNTEAFF.

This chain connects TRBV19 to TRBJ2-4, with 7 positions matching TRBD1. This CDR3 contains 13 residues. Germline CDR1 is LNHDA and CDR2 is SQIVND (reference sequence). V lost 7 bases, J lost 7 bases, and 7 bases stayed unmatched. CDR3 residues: CASTRQGRNIQYF. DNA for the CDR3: TGTGCCAGTACAAGACAGGGACGGAACATTCAGTACTTC.

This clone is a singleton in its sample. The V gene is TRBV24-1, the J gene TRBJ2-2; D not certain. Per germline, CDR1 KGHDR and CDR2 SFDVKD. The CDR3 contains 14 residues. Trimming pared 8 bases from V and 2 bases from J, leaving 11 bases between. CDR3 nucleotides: TGTGCCACCACACCGGGTCAAAACACCGGGGAGCTGTTTTTT. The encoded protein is CATTPGQNTGELFF.